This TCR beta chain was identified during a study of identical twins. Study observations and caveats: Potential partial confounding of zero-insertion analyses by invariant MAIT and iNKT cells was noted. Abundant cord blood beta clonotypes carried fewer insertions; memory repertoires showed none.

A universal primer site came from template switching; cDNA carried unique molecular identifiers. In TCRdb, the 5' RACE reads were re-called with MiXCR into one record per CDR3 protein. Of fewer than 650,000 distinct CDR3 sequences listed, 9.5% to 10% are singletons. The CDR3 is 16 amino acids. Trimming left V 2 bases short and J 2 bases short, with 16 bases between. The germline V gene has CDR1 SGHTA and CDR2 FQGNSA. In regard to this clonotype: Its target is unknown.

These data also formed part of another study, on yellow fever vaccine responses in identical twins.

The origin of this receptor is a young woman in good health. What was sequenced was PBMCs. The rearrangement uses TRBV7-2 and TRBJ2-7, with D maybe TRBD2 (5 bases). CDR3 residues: CASSLRRGMGTYEQYF. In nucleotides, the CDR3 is TGTGCCAGCAGCTTACGTCGGGGAATGGGGACCTACGAGCAGTACTTC.